These 15 T cell receptor beta chains were sequenced from one sample in a study of blood T cell repertoires in COVID-19. Here immunoSEQ multiplex PCR was the method, and the copy in TCRdb shows in-frame clones only, minus some. Altogether tens of thousands of clones are present, approximately 87% being singletons, with the ten largest covering around a sixth. The specimen sequenced was peripheral blood. Every receptor here comes from an older man in a cohort sampled during active COVID-19.

V gene TRBV7-9 combines with J gene TRBJ2-1; 14 positions agree with TRBD2. J was trimmed by 7 bases and V by 4 bases; bases with no gene match: 9. Germline V gives CDR1 SEHNR, CDR2 FQNEAQ (reference sequence). There are 17 residues in the CDR3. CDR3: CASSSPVTSGGGNEQFF. CDR3 sequence (DNA): TGTGCCAGCAGCTCCCCAGTGACTAGCGGGGGGGGGAATGAGCAGTTCTTC.

The gene calls are TRBV10-3 and TRBJ2-5, with 9 bases lining up with TRBD2. The J segment lost 3 bases and the V segment lost 4 bases, leaving 9 bases of the junction unmatched. In germline, CDR1 is ENHRY, CDR2 SYGVKD. The CDR3 covers 16 residues. The CDR3 loop reads CAISARSGGTKETQYF. CDR3 DNA sequence: TGTGCCATCAGTGCTCGAAGCGGGGGGACAAAAGAGACCCAGTACTTC.

The chain has TRBV5-4 and TRBJ1-5; the D is unclear. Trimming stripped 1 base from V and 2 bases from J, with 10 bases between. The germline CDR1 and CDR2 sequences are SGHNT and YYREEE (reference sequence). The CDR3 consists of 15 residues. In nucleotides, the CDR3 is TGTGCCAGCAGCTTGTCGGGGTCTGGCAATCAGCCCCAGCATTTT. Residues: CASSLSGSGNQPQHF.

The rearrangement links TRBV9 to TRBJ1-1; unclear D gene. Germline V gene data show CDR1 as SGDLS and CDR2 as YYNGEE. Trimming pared 2 bases from V and 4 bases from J, leaving 9 bases between. The CDR3 is made up of 13 amino acids. CDR3 nucleotides: TGTGCCAGCAGCGTGAAGGGAGGCACTGAAGCTTTCTTT. Amino acids: CASSVKGGTEAFF.

The chain joins TRBV9 to TRBJ1-1; 7 bases match TRBD1. J lost 4 bases, V lost 0 bases, and 3 bases had no gene match. This CDR3 contains 14 residues. Germline values: CDR1 SGDLS, CDR2 YYNGEE. The CDR3 DNA follows: TGTGCCAGCAGCGTAGGCCAGGGGGGCACTGAAGCTTTCTTT. Translated, it gives CASSVGQGGTEAFF.

This chain uses TRBV20-1 with TRBJ1-2; D gene uncertain. CDR3 length: 11 amino acids. V was cut by 6 bases and J by 4 bases, with 9 bases left in between. Germline CDR1 DFQATT, CDR2 SNEGSKA (reference sequence). CDR3 nucleotides: TGCAGTGCCTACGGGAGCTATGGCTACACCTTC. This sequence encodes CSAYGSYGYTF.

V and J are TRBV6-5 and TRBJ2-5; D perhaps matches TRBD2 (5 bases). The CDR3 covers 13 residues. V was clipped by 4 bases and J by 7 bases, with 13 bases between them. Germline V lookup: CDR1 MNHEY, CDR2 SVGAGI. DNA for the CDR3: TGTGCCAGCAGTTCTGCGGGTATAGGGACCCAGTACTTC. It specifies CASSSAGIGTQYF.

The V and J genes are TRBV2 and TRBJ1-6; 11 bases agree with TRBD1. This CDR3 has 14 amino acids. Germline CDR1 reads SNHLY; CDR2 reads FYNNEI. The ends lost 6 bases at V and 10 bases at J; junction bases unmatched: 5. For the CDR3, the DNA is TGTGCCAGCAGGGAGGACAGGGGGCGGTCACCCCTCCACTTT. Amino acid sequence: CASREDRGRSPLHF.

The chain couples TRBV5-1 to TRBJ1-3; 7 bases match TRBD1. The CDR3 loop spans 14 amino acids. V lost 5 bases, J lost 2 bases, and 4 bases stayed unmatched. Germline CDR1 reads SGHRS; CDR2 reads YFSETQ. CDR3 nucleotide sequence: TGCGCCAGCAGTCTTGGACAGGCTGGAAACACCATATATTTT. Its translation: CASSLGQAGNTIYF. The whole variable domain, filled in from reference TRBV5-1 and TRBJ1-3, reads KAGVTQTPRYLIKTRGQQVTLSCSPISGHRSVSWYQQTPGQGLQFLFEYFSETQRNKGNFPGRFSGRQFSNSRSEMNVSTLELGDSALYLCASSLGQAGNTIYFGEGSWLTVV.

The rearrangement links TRBV10-3 to TRBJ1-1, with D perhaps TRBD1 (6 bases). Germline V gene data show CDR1 as ENHRY and CDR2 as SYGVKD. V dropped 7 bases and J dropped 1 base, with 7 bases sitting between them. This CDR3 has 12 residues. CDR3 residues: CAIKGQNTEAFF. In DNA, the CDR3 is TGTGCCATCAAGGGACAGAACACTGAAGCTTTCTTT.

The chain is built from TRBV5-1 and TRBJ1-5; possibly TRBD1 for D (6 bases). Germline values: CDR1 SGHRS, CDR2 YFSETQ. The ends were cut back, 4 bases at V and 2 bases at J, with 13 bases in the middle. This CDR3 is 15 amino acids long. The DNA for the CDR3 is TGCGCCAGCAGCAAGTCGACAGGACGCAATCAGCCCCAGCATTTT. Translating gives CASSKSTGRNQPQHF.

This chain connects TRBV2 to TRBJ1-5; D call uncertain. The CDR3 has 15 residues. The V end lost 3 bases, the J end lost 0 bases, and 9 bases lay between the germline ends. Germline V CDR1 and CDR2: SNHLY, FYNNEI. The CDR3 DNA reads TGTGCCAGCAGTGAGTTCAGGAATAGCAATCAGCCCCAGCATTTT. Its protein is CASSEFRNSNQPQHF.

CDR3 region: CATSRPKGGTTDTQYF. DNA for the CDR3: TGTGCCACCAGCCGACCCAAGGGGGGGACCACAGATACGCAGTATTTT. The chain recombines TRBV24-1 with TRBJ2-3; TRBD2 might be the D (7 bases). V was pared by 7 bases and J by 2 bases, with 18 bases between. Germline loops: CDR1 KGHDR, CDR2 SFDVKD. The CDR3 contains 16 residues.

V gene TRBV1 combines with J gene TRBJ2-7; TRBD2 reflects the table's D call only, with no check against the DNA. TRBV1 is noted as a pseudogene. The CDR3 length is 19 residues. CDR3 residues: CTSSPRPGLAGESSYEQYV. The CDR3 coding sequence is TGCACCAGCAGCCCGAGACCGGGACTAGCGGGGGAAAGCTCCTACGAGCAGTACGTC.

This clone was counted a few times. The chain combines TRBV7-9 with TRBJ2-7, with D perhaps matching TRBD1 (6 bases). Germline CDR1 reads SEHNR; CDR2 reads FQNEAQ (reference sequence). CDR3 length equals 15 residues. The V end lost 5 bases, the J end lost 2 bases, and 16 bases lay between the germline ends. The CDR3 DNA sequence: TGTGCCAGCAGCCGACAGGATCCCTACACCTACGAGCAGTACTTC. This gives the protein CASSRQDPYTYEQYF.